This T cell receptor beta chain appears in the sequencing data of a study of blood T cells in healthy people across ages. General study findings and limits: PBMCs left unsorted prevented a conclusive naive versus antigen-experienced comparison. While age rose, TCR beta diversity per million T cells dropped in a roughly linear way.

This CDR3 is 14 amino acids long. Germline V gives CDR1 DFQATT, CDR2 SNEGSKA (reference sequence). Trimming shortened V by 3 bases and J by 5 bases, and 16 bases separated the two germline ends. This clonotype was detected only a few times. The antigen is not known. Together with a sample-barcoded 5' primer, a J-beta primer mix was included in a second PCR lasting roughly 6 to 12 cycles. Every single cDNA molecule received a tag from a template-switch adaptor with 12 random nucleotides. The study obtained at least 2.5 million CDR3-containing paired-end reads from every sample. Each CDR3 protein gets one entry after TCRdb re-called the 5' RACE reads with MiXCR. The sample records 700,000 to 850,000 distinct CDR3 sequences, 35% to 40% being singletons.

The TCR comes from a man aged 18 to 30 in good health. This chain connects TRBV20-1 to TRBJ1-2, with D possibly TRBD1 on 6 matching bases. The source material was blood. CDR3 sequence: CSARTTGFRYGYTF. The CDR3 DNA reads TGCAGTGCTAGGACGACAGGATTTCGTTATGGCTACACCTTC.